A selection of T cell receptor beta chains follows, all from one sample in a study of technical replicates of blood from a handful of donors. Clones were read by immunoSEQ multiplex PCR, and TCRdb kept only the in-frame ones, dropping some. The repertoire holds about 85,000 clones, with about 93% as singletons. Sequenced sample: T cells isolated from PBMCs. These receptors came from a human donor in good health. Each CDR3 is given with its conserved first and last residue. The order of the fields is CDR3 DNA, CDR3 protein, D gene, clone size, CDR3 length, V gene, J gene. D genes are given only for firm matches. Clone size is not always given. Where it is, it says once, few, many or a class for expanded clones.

DNA: TGTGCCAGTCACATCCCAGGGGAAGATGAGCAGTTCTTC
CDR3: CASHIPGEDEQFF
D: .
size: .
length: 13
V: TRBV28
J: TRBJ2-1

DNA: TGTGCCAGCAGCCTCCCGATCGAGCGGGAGGGGAGAGATACGCAGTATTTT
CDR3: CASSLPIEREGRDTQYF
D: TRBD2
size: .
length: 17
V: TRBV14
J: TRBJ2-3

DNA: TGTGCCAGTAGTCCCCAAACCGGGACAGGGGCTATAACCGTCTATGGCTACACCTTC
CDR3: CASSPQTGTGAITVYGYTF
D: TRBD1
size: .
length: 19
V: TRBV19
J: TRBJ1-2

DNA: TGTGCCAGCTCATCACGTAGCACCGAAAAACTGTTTTTT
CDR3: CASSSRSTEKLFF
D: .
size: .
length: 13
V: TRBV18
J: TRBJ1-4

DNA: TGTGCCAGCAGTTCCCTCGAGCTGGACGAGCAGTACTTC
CDR3: CASSSLELDEQYF
D: .
size: .
length: 13
V: TRBV27
J: TRBJ2-7

DNA: TGTGCCAGCAGTATACATACAGGGGGTGCCTACAATGAGCAGTTCTTC
CDR3: CASSIHTGGAYNEQFF
D: TRBD1
size: .
length: 16
V: TRBV28
J: TRBJ2-1

DNA: TGTGCCAGCAGCGTAGTCCCCAGGGGACATACCTACGAGCAGTACTTC
CDR3: CASSVVPRGHTYEQYF
D: .
size: .
length: 16
V: TRBV9
J: TRBJ2-7

DNA: TGCGCCAGCAGCACTTCAGGGAACACTGAAGCTTTCTTT
CDR3: CASSTSGNTEAFF
D: .
size: .
length: 13
V: TRBV5-1
J: TRBJ1-1

DNA: TGCAGCGTTGACAGGGCAGCGACTGAGCAGTTCTTC
CDR3: CSVDRAATEQFF
D: .
size: once
length: 12
V: TRBV29-1
J: TRBJ2-1

DNA: TGTGCCAGCAGCCTACAGGGTAGCTCACCCCTCCACTTT
CDR3: CASSLQGSSPLHF
D: .
size: .
length: 13
V: TRBV5-4
J: TRBJ1-6

DNA: TGTGCCAGCAAATGGGGACTAGCGGGTCATGAGCAGTTCTTC
CDR3: CASKWGLAGHEQFF
D: TRBD2
size: .
length: 14
V: TRBV6-6
J: TRBJ2-1

DNA: TGTGCCAGCAGCTTAGAGGCGGCTACGTTTTCCTACGAGCAGTACTTC
CDR3: CASSLEAATFSYEQYF
D: .
size: once
length: 16
V: TRBV11-2
J: TRBJ2-7

DNA: TGTGCCAGCAGCTTAGTATCGGGGGGGGGCCTAGGGACAGATACGCAGTATTTT
CDR3: CASSLVSGGGLGTDTQYF
D: TRBD2
size: once
length: 18
V: TRBV11-3
J: TRBJ2-3

DNA: TGTGCCATCAGTGAGGGTTATTCGATAACCGAGGCTTTCTTT
CDR3: CAISEGYSITEAFF
D: .
size: .
length: 14
V: TRBV10-3
J: TRBJ1-1

DNA: TGTGCCAGCGCACGGTTCCGCGAGCAGTACTTC
CDR3: CASARFREQYF
D: .
size: .
length: 11
V: TRBV2
J: TRBJ2-7

DNA: TGCAGCGTTGGGGGGGGCTCTGGGGCCAACGTCCTGACTTTC
CDR3: CSVGGGSGANVLTF
D: TRBD2
size: .
length: 14
V: TRBV29-1
J: TRBJ2-6

DNA: TGTGCCAGCAGACCCAGGGAAAACACCGGGGAGCTGTTTTTT
CDR3: CASRPRENTGELFF
D: .
size: .
length: 14
V: TRBV6-1
J: TRBJ2-2

DNA: TGTGCCAGCTCACGGGACAGGGACTACTATGGCTACACCTTC
CDR3: CASSRDRDYYGYTF
D: TRBD1
size: few
length: 14
V: TRBV18
J: TRBJ1-2

DNA: TGTGCCAGCAGTCCAATACGGGACTGGAACACTGAAGCTTTCTTT
CDR3: CASSPIRDWNTEAFF
D: .
size: .
length: 15
V: TRBV27
J: TRBJ1-1

DNA: TGTGCCAGCAGTCCGAGGGACAGGGGTAATGAAAAACTGTTTTTT
CDR3: CASSPRDRGNEKLFF
D: TRBD1
size: .
length: 15
V: TRBV28
J: TRBJ1-4

DNA: TGTGCCAGCAGTCCAAGCGGACAGGGGAACGCCTACGAGCAGTACTTC
CDR3: CASSPSGQGNAYEQYF
D: TRBD1
size: .
length: 16
V: TRBV27
J: TRBJ2-7

DNA: TGTGCCAGCAGTACTAGCGGGAGTGGCTCCTACGAGCAGTACTTC
CDR3: CASSTSGSGSYEQYF
D: TRBD2
size: .
length: 15
V: TRBV28
J: TRBJ2-7

DNA: TGTGCCAGCAGCTTGTATCAGGGAATTGGCACAGATACGCAGTATTTT
CDR3: CASSLYQGIGTDTQYF
D: .
size: .
length: 16
V: TRBV7-6
J: TRBJ2-3

DNA: TGTGCCAGCAGCCAGGGGGCGGAAACCGGGGAGCTGTTTTTT
CDR3: CASSQGAETGELFF
D: TRBD1
size: .
length: 14
V: TRBV7-9
J: TRBJ2-2

DNA: TGCGCCAGTACGCCCGGGACAGGGAATGTGAACACTGAAGCTTTCTTT
CDR3: CASTPGTGNVNTEAFF
D: TRBD1
size: .
length: 16
V: TRBV5-1
J: TRBJ1-1

DNA: TGTGCCAGCTCACCACTGACCGATCGGGGATCACCCCTCCACTTT
CDR3: CASSPLTDRGSPLHF
D: .
size: .
length: 15
V: TRBV18
J: TRBJ1-6

DNA: TGTGCCAGCAGCTTCGGTGGGGCCAACGTCCTGACTTTC
CDR3: CASSFGGANVLTF
D: .
size: .
length: 13
V: TRBV7-9
J: TRBJ2-6

DNA: TGCAGTGCTCCTCAGGGCTACGAGCAGTACTTC
CDR3: CSAPQGYEQYF
D: .
size: .
length: 11
V: TRBV20-1
J: TRBJ2-7

DNA: TGTGCCAGCAGCTTAGCGGCAGGGGATCAGCCCCAGCATTTT
CDR3: CASSLAAGDQPQHF
D: .
size: .
length: 14
V: TRBV7-8
J: TRBJ1-5

DNA: TGCGCCAGCAGCTTCCCCCCAGGGGGTAACACTGAAGCTTTCTTT
CDR3: CASSFPPGGNTEAFF
D: TRBD1
size: once
length: 15
V: TRBV5-1
J: TRBJ1-1

DNA: TGTGCCAGCAGCTTATGGACAGGAGACTATGGCTACACCTTC
CDR3: CASSLWTGDYGYTF
D: TRBD1
size: once
length: 14
V: TRBV11-2
J: TRBJ1-2

DNA: TGTGCCAGTAGTACGGGAGGGGGAGTCGGTTCGGAGACCCAGTACTTC
CDR3: CASSTGGGVGSETQYF
D: TRBD2
size: .
length: 16
V: TRBV19
J: TRBJ2-5